Below, one T cell receptor beta chain is given with its context. The antigen remains undetermined. Generated by immunoSEQ multiplex PCR, the TCRdb table keeps only in-frame clones and is missing some. The sample shows over 100,000 clones, approximately 90% of them seen only once. These data originate in a study of T cell responses to AZD1222 COVID-19 vaccine. Regarding the study as a whole: Epitopes outside B.1.351 and B.1.1.7 mutated regions reportedly drew nearly half of spike TCRs. Baseline serology detected seropositivity in only a handful of AZD1222 recipients.

The germline V gene encodes CDR1 SGHNT and CDR2 YENEEA. The CDR3 totals 16 residues. The V end was cut by 1 base, the J end by 2 bases, with 11 bases between. Here the sequenced sample was peripheral blood, taken on day 0 of AZD1222 vaccination. The TCR was taken from an adult in good health. The V gene is TRBV11-3, the J gene TRBJ2-2; the D gene is possibly TRBD1 (6 bases). CDR3 nucleotides: TGTGCCAGCAGCTTAGTAGGGACAATAAACACCGGGGAGCTGTTTTTT. Amino acid sequence: CASSLVGTINTGELFF.